This T cell receptor (beta chain) was sequenced in a study of identical twins. This clonotype was counted only a few times. Its specificity is unknown. Template switching added a universal primer binding site, and final cDNA carried unique molecular identifiers. TCRdb analysed the 5' RACE reads with MiXCR anew, one entry per CDR3 protein. This table holds approximately 890,000 distinct CDR3 sequences, more than 9% found once. Notes on the study in general: Analyses of zero insertions could, in part, be confounded by invariant MAIT and iNKT cells. In monozygotic twins, models underestimated the sharing of out-of-frame TCR alpha.

The V gene's germline CDR1 is SEHNR and CDR2 FQNEAQ (reference sequence). With 5 bases clipped from V and 5 bases from J, the junction kept 14 bases outside the gene matches. The CDR3 has 16 amino acids. These same data were also listed under a study on yellow fever vaccine responses in identical twins.

Sequenced input: PBMCs. This sequence was found in a woman under 30 in good health. The chain uses TRBV7-9 and TRBJ2-5; the match to TRBD1 covers 7 bases. CDR3: CASSLIGGPAWETQYF. The CDR3 DNA sequence: TGTGCCAGCAGCCTGATAGGGGGCCCGGCGTGGGAGACCCAGTACTTC. The variable domain in full, with the rest retrieved from reference TRBV7-9 and TRBJ2-5, is DTGVSQNPRHKITKRGQNVTFRCDPISEHNRLYWYRQTLGQGPEFLTYFQNEAQLEKSRLLSDRFSAERPKGSFSTLEIQRTEQGDSAMYLCASSLIGGPAWETQYFGPGTRLLVL.